This TCR beta chain was found in a study of Ad26.COV2.S vaccination and SARS-CoV-2 variants. Regarding the study as a whole: Breadth, reportedly substantial, characterized the spike-specific CD8+ and CD4+ T cell responses after vaccination.

A word on this clone: The antigen remains unidentified.

Treatment denoted: 15 to 20 received Ad26.COV2.S at low or high dose, single or two shots; 5 received placebo; per-sample allocation not given. Day 63 after the first vaccine or placebo injection was the time point for sampling. Libraries were prepared by immunoSEQ multiplex PCR; TCRdb keeps only in-frame clonotypes and omits some of them. This repertoire shows about 680,000 clones, 80% to 90% found once; its top ten account for nearly 1.5%. This TCR came from a person aged 18-65 years who received the Ad26.COV2.S COVID-19 vaccine or a placebo. The sequenced sample was peripheral blood, obtained in a trial of Ad26.COV2.S vaccine versus placebo.

The CDR3 loop is CASSARDSRPYEQYF. The DNA of the CDR3 is TGTGCCAGCAGCGCCCGGGACAGTCGTCCCTACGAGCAGTACTTC. The chain couples TRBV21-1 to TRBJ2-7; TRBD1 is the table's D call and was not checked against the DNA. TRBV21-1 is flagged as a pseudogene. The CDR3 is 15 amino acids.